The T cell receptor (beta chain) described here comes from a study of blood T cell repertoires in COVID-19. Study background: COVID-19 samples from acute and convalescent phases originated in the United States, Italy and Spain. PBMCs, B-cell-depleted T cells, or T cells provided the cDNA or gDNA that made up the material.

TCRdb's table, derived via immunoSEQ multiplex PCR, lists solely in-frame clones and lacks some. The sample includes 95,000 to 110,000 clones, nearly 90% of them seen just once. The CDR3 loop spans 17 amino acids. The junction had 14 bases not matched to a gene; V was cut back by 5 bases and J by 5 bases. Germline V gene data show CDR1 as MNHNY and CDR2 as SVGAGI (reference sequence). This TCR came from a middle-aged man in a cohort sampled during active COVID-19. The chain has TRBV6-6 and TRBJ2-5; TRBD2 agrees at 10 bases. Sequenced input: peripheral blood. CDR3 DNA: TGTGCCAGCAGTCCGTGGTCTAGCGGGGGATTAGGGGAGACCCAGTACTTC. This codes for CASSPWSSGGLGETQYF.